This T cell receptor (beta chain) was sequenced for a study of human T cells and chemical hapten exposure. About the study: Investigators sensitized 2 cm by 2 cm of upper inner arm skin with 2% DPC.

What the library attached to individual cDNA molecules were unique molecular identifiers. TCRdb itself ran the reads through MiXCR, one entry per CDR3 protein. The sample records 2,300 or so distinct CDR3 sequences, roughly 50% being singletons. This CDR3 has 11 residues. V was trimmed by 7 bases and J by 2 bases, leaving 7 bases between them. CDR1 and CDR2 (germline): SQVTM, ANQGSEA. This clonotype came up a few times. Treatment described: therapeutic diphenylcyclopropenone sensitization with weekly scalp DPC. In every case, blood was obtained before the patch test was applied. People who gave samples had alopecia, were 18 to 70 years old, and were suitable for DPC.

This material consisted of whole blood, taken before DPC sensitization or 2, 6, or about 24 weeks after (not recorded which). The clonotype comes from an adult with alopecia areata. Some clones in this sample may be carry-over from other donors' samples. This table probably holds off-target reads from a library built for another chain. J is TRBJ2-3 and V is TRBV29-1; D call uncertain. The CDR3 loop reads CSGRDTDTQYF. CDR3 bases: TGCAGCGGTAGGGACACAGATACGCAGTATTTT.